The 21 T cell receptor beta chains below all came from one sample that was sequenced in a study of blood T cell repertoires in COVID-19. Some clones are missing from TCRdb's copy, which holds only in-frame ones; the method was immunoSEQ multiplex PCR. The table lists approximately 34,000 clones, roughly 84% of them singletons, with 11% to 15% in the top ten. The sample was peripheral blood. The receptors derive from a man aged 55 to 70 with active COVID-19.

J is TRBJ1-5 and V is TRBV4-3, with a weak D call TRBD1 (5 bases). This CDR3 is 14 amino acids long. V lost 0 bases, J lost 7 bases, and 10 bases lay in between. CDR1 is LGHNA and CDR2 is YSLEER in the germline V gene. The CDR3 loop is CASSQEVRGQPQHF. CDR3 bases: TGCGCCAGCAGCCAAGAAGTCCGGGGGCAGCCCCAGCATTTT.

The chain links TRBV7-3 to TRBJ2-7; TRBD2 aligns across 7 bases. Germline-derived CDR1 and CDR2 are SGHTA and FQGTGA. The CDR3 contains 15 residues. V lost 2 bases to trimming and J lost 4 bases; unmatched junction nucleotides: 8. The CDR3 sequence: CASSLAGVSTYEQYF. The DNA for the CDR3 is TGTGCCAGCAGCTTAGCGGGAGTCTCTACTTACGAGCAGTACTTC.

CDR3: CASRRTELNQPQHF. The DNA of the CDR3 is TGTGCCAGCAGAAGGACAGAACTCAATCAGCCCCAGCATTTT. V gene TRBV6-6 combines with J gene TRBJ1-5, with D perhaps matching TRBD1 (6 bases). The germline CDR1 and CDR2 sequences are MNHNY and SVGAGI (reference sequence). The V end lost 6 bases, the J end lost 3 bases, and 12 bases lay between the germline ends. This CDR3 spans 14 amino acids.

This clone was counted once. The chain is built from TRBV29-1 and TRBJ2-5; 8 nucleotides line up with TRBD2. Germline V gene data show CDR1 as SQVTM and CDR2 as ANQGSEA. There are 13 residues in the CDR3. V dropped 4 bases and J dropped 2; count of bases not matched to a gene: 3. Here the CDR3 DNA reads TGCAGCGTTGCCAGCGGGGGTCAAGAGACCCAGTACTTC. As protein: CSVASGGQETQYF.

Remarks on this clone: Other nucleotide sequences in the sample specify the same CDR3. The chain carries TRBV10-3 and TRBJ2-7; 8 bases are a match to TRBD1. CDR1 is ENHRY, CDR2 SYGVKD, per germline. This CDR3 region has 13 residues. After removal of 5 bases from V and 5 bases from J, the junction contained 5 bases not matched to a gene. The CDR3 DNA is TGTGCCATCAGTTCCAGGGGGCAGGACGAGCAGTACTTC. Translation: CAISSRGQDEQYF.

The chain uses TRBV5-1 and TRBJ2-1; TRBD2 might be the D (6 bases). This CDR3 spans 16 amino acids. V was clipped by 3 bases and J by 2 bases, with 15 bases between them. The germline CDR1 and CDR2 sequences are SGHRS and YFSETQ. CDR3 nucleotides: TGCGCCAGCAGCTCCGGGGGACCTTTGGCCTACAATGAGCAGTTCTTC. It is translated as CASSSGGPLAYNEQFF.

V gene TRBV13 combines with J gene TRBJ2-1, with TRBD2 matching over 15 bases. This CDR3 comprises 17 residues. From germline, CDR1 is PRHDT and CDR2 FYEKMQ (reference sequence). With V trimmed by 6 bases and J by 3 bases, 6 bases remained unmatched. The DNA of the CDR3 is TGTGCCAGCAGTCCAGGGACTAGCGGGGGGAGCTACAATGAGCAGTTCTTC. Its protein is CASSPGTSGGSYNEQFF.

The chain couples TRBV7-2 to TRBJ2-5; D gene ambiguous. The CDR3 totals 14 residues. With 1 base removed from V and 1 base from J, the gap between germline ends came to 7 bases. CDR1 and CDR2 from the germline V gene are SGHTA and FQGNSA. The CDR3 here is CASSLGSSQETQYF. The DNA for the CDR3 is TGTGCCAGCAGCTTAGGATCCAGCCAAGAGACCCAGTACTTC.

The chain recombines TRBV19 with TRBJ2-7; 7 nucleotides agree with TRBD1. Germline-derived CDR1 and CDR2 are LNHDA and SQIVND (reference sequence). CDR3 length: 13 amino acids. Unmatched junction bases numbered 3, after V lost 4 bases and J lost 3 bases. The CDR3 DNA reads TGTGCCAGTAGTACAGGACAGGACTACGAGCAGTACTTC. It encodes CASSTGQDYEQYF.

This clone was seen only a few times. This sequence joins TRBV5-4 and TRBJ2-5; no clear D. V lost 4 bases and J 4 bases, leaving 11 bases between the germline ends. The CDR3 totals 13 residues. Germline CDR1 and CDR2: SGHNT and YYREEE (reference sequence). The CDR3 region is CASSPPGVETQYF. The DNA for the CDR3 is TGTGCCAGCAGCCCTCCCGGAGTAGAGACCCAGTACTTC.

V gene TRBV2 combines with J gene TRBJ2-7; D is unresolved. The CDR3 loop spans 13 amino acids. Germline assignment: CDR1 SNHLY and CDR2 FYNNEI. V was clipped by 9 bases and J by 1 base, with 13 bases between them. CDR3 in DNA: TGTGCCAGTCAAGTAGTACGGTCCTACGAGCAGTACTTC. This sequence encodes CASQVVRSYEQYF. Using reference TRBV2 and TRBJ2-7 for the parts outside the CDR3, the full variable domain is EPEVTQTPSHQVTQMGQEVILRCVPISNHLYFYWYRQILGQKVEFLVSFYNNEISEKSEIFDDQFSVERPDGSNFTLKIRSTKLEDSAMYFCASQVVRSYEQYFGPGTRLTVT.

This chain connects TRBV5-4 to TRBJ1-1; TRBD1 is a possible D gene (5 bases). Germline V gene data show CDR1 as SGHNT and CDR2 as YYREEE (reference sequence). This CDR3 is 13 amino acids long. V shed 6 bases and J shed 7 bases, with 16 bases lying between them. The CDR3 region is CASKPQRRGEAFF. DNA for the CDR3: TGTGCCAGCAAACCTCAACGAAGGGGTGAAGCTTTCTTT. Based on the CDR3 plus reference TRBV5-4 and TRBJ1-1, the full variable domain is ETGVTQSPTHLIKTRGQQVTLRCSSQSGHNTVSWYQQALGQGPQFIFQYYREEENGRGNFPPRFSGLQFPNYSSELNVNALELDDSALYLCASKPQRRGEAFFGQGTRLTVV.

J is TRBJ1-2 and V is TRBV3-1 (or the pseudogene TRBV3-2), with a weak D call TRBD1 (6 bases). The germline V and J ends were trimmed by 1 base and 5 bases, with 14 bases remaining between them. Looked up from germline, CDR1 is LGHDT and CDR2 is YNNKEL (reference sequence). There are 15 residues in the CDR3. DNA of the CDR3: TGTGCCAGCAGCCAAGGGGAGGGGACAACTTATGGCTACACCTTC. As protein: CASSQGEGTTYGYTF.

The genes are TRBV5-6 and TRBJ1-6; 7 bases map to TRBD1. This CDR3 is built from 14 residues. The V gene's germline CDR1 is SGHDT and CDR2 YYEEEE. Losses at the gene ends were 4 bases for V and 8 bases for J; bases not matched to a gene: 6. Here the CDR3 reads CASSRQGLDSPLHF. The CDR3 nucleotides read TGTGCCAGCAGCCGACAGGGCTTGGATTCACCCCTCCACTTT.

This clone has more than one count but fewer than ten. This chain joins TRBV5-1 and TRBJ1-3; 10 bases are a match to TRBD1. Trimming took 4 bases from V and 1 from J; bases not matched to a gene: 5. The CDR3 totals 16 residues. Germline CDR1 reads SGHRS; CDR2 reads YFSETQ. The CDR3 loop is CASSMGTGASGNTIYF. The CDR3 DNA sequence: TGCGCCAGCAGCATGGGGACAGGGGCATCTGGAAACACCATATATTTT.

The V gene is TRBV21-1, the J gene TRBJ2-3; no check of the table's D call, TRBD2, against the DNA was made. TRBV21-1 is flagged as a pseudogene. The CDR3 has 16 amino acids. CDR3: CASPTLGGISTDTQYF. DNA of the CDR3: TGTGCCAGCCCGACTCTCGGAGGGATCAGCACAGATACGCAGTATTTT.

The rearrangement joins TRBV6-5 to TRBJ1-2; the match to TRBD1 covers 7 bases. Germline CDR1 MNHEY, CDR2 SVGAGI. The CDR3 is 13 residues long. V was clipped by 7 bases and J by 8 bases; unmatched bases: 10. The CDR3: CASTQGVPWGYTF. The DNA of the CDR3 is TGTGCCAGCACCCAGGGGGTGCCGTGGGGCTACACCTTC.

The chain links TRBV9 to TRBJ2-5; the match to TRBD2 covers 13 bases. Germline V lookup: CDR1 SGDLS, CDR2 YYNGEE. This CDR3 contains 16 residues. V lost 3 bases and J lost 5; bases outside the gene matches: 7. Written as DNA, the CDR3 is TGTGCCAGCAGCGAACCGGGACTAGCGGGGCGGGAGACCCAGTACTTC. This encodes CASSEPGLAGRETQYF.

The chain links TRBV9 to TRBJ1-6, with D tentatively TRBD1 (6 bases). The CDR3 has 14 residues. Trimming left V 4 bases short and J 13 bases short, with 18 bases between. Germline CDR1 is SGDLS and CDR2 is YYNGEE. The CDR3 DNA reads as TGTGCCAGCAGCCACCGGGACAATATATCTCCCCTCCACTTT. This codes for CASSHRDNISPLHF.

V and J are TRBV10-3 and TRBJ2-5; 8 nucleotides match TRBD2. The CDR3 is 13 residues long. Unmatched junction bases numbered 5, after V lost 10 bases and J lost 1 base. Germline-derived CDR1 and CDR2 are ENHRY and SYGVKD. The CDR3 DNA sequence: TGTGCCACGGGGGGGGGTTTCCAAGAGACCCAGTACTTC. The encoded protein is CATGGGFQETQYF.

This chain links TRBV7-2 with TRBJ1-6; 7 positions agree with TRBD1. CDR3 size: 16 residues. V trimming: 5 bases; J trimming: 1 base; junction bases outside the gene matches: 5. Germline V lookup: CDR1 SGHTA, CDR2 FQGNSA. CDR3 nucleotides: TGTGCCAGCAGCGCCACAGGGGAGTCCTATAATTCACCCCTCCACTTT. Protein product: CASSATGESYNSPLHF.